This TCR beta chain was retrieved from a study of identifying expanded T cells in peripheral blood. Method: immunoSEQ multiplex PCR; TCRdb's copy keeps in-frame clones and lacks some. The data show over 100,000 clones, 88% seen once. The germline V gene encodes CDR1 DFQATT and CDR2 SNEGSKA (reference sequence). The CDR3 covers 11 residues. V shed 7 bases and J shed 3 bases, with 9 bases lying between them. V and J are TRBV20-1 and TRBJ1-1; D is uncertain. The receptor comes from a person aged 18 to 70 in good health. The sequencing input was blood. The CDR3 region has the DNA TGCAGTGTGGCCGGGGACACTGAAGCTTTCTTT. Its translation is CSVAGDTEAFF.